Shown below are 31 T cell receptor beta chains from a single sample sequenced in a study of blood T cell repertoires in COVID-19. Sequencing used immunoSEQ multiplex PCR; TCRdb keeps in-frame clones, though not all of them. The profile covers 70,000 to 80,000 clones, with roughly 83% appearing a single time and around two fifths taken by the ten largest. Sequenced input: peripheral blood. The source is a man older than 75 with acute or convalescent COVID-19.

V is TRBV2 and J is TRBJ2-1; 10 bases align to TRBD2. CDR1 and CDR2 (germline): SNHLY, FYNNEI. CDR3 size: 19 residues. J was trimmed by 0 bases and V by 2 bases; bases with no gene match: 10. CDR3 loop: CASSETLAGALSSYNEQFF. CDR3 nucleotide sequence: TGTGCCAGCAGTGAAACGCTAGCGGGGGCCTTAAGCTCCTACAATGAGCAGTTCTTC.

V and J are TRBV19 and TRBJ1-1; possible D gene TRBD1, 6 bases. Per germline, CDR1 LNHDA and CDR2 SQIVND (reference sequence). V was shortened by 5 bases and J by 0 bases, with 7 bases between the two germline ends. This CDR3 is 13 amino acids long. Written as DNA, the CDR3 is TGTGCCAGTAGTTGGGACATGAACACTGAAGCTTTCTTT. It translates to CASSWDMNTEAFF.

The chain uses TRBV1 and TRBJ2-7; the DNA was not used to check the table's D call, TRBD1. TRBV1 is shown as a pseudogene. The length of the CDR3 is 18 residues. CDR3 region: CTSSQDQYDDRGCYEQYF. Written as DNA, the CDR3 is TGCACCAGCAGCCAAGATCAATATGACGACAGGGGGTGCTACGAGCAGTACTTC.

The chain couples TRBV7-9 to TRBJ1-5; D call uncertain. CDR3 length: 15 residues. The V end lost 4 bases, the J end lost 1 base, and 11 bases lay between the germline ends. Germline CDR1 and CDR2: SEHNR and FQNEAQ (reference sequence). The CDR3 spells CASSSLVPSNQPQHF. CDR3 bases: TGTGCCAGCAGCTCACTAGTCCCGAGCAATCAGCCCCAGCATTTT.

This clone was seen just once. V and J are TRBV11-3 and TRBJ2-7; 14 bases agree with TRBD2. CDR1 is SGHNT and CDR2 is YENEEA in the germline V gene. V was pared by 5 bases and J by 7 bases, with 7 bases of the junction left unmatched. This CDR3 comprises 15 residues. The CDR3 region has the DNA TGTGCCAGCAGCCCGGGACTAGCGGGAGAGGGGGAGCAGTACTTC. Protein: CASSPGLAGEGEQYF.

The chain couples TRBV6-2 or TRBV6-3 to TRBJ2-7; 11 bases align to TRBD1. Losses at the gene ends were 0 bases for V and 3 bases for J; bases not matched to a gene: 7. Germline lookup yields CDR1 MNHEY and CDR2 SVGEGT. This CDR3 has 17 amino acids. As DNA, the CDR3 is TGTGCCAGCAGTTACTCACCGGGACAGGGGGAGTTCTACGAGCAGTACTTC. Its protein product is CASSYSPGQGEFYEQYF.

CDR3 bases: TGTGCCAGCAGCTTTCTCACTAGCGGGGGCCCTCGGCAGTACTTC. Amino acids: CASSFLTSGGPRQYF. The gene calls are TRBV7-2 and TRBJ2-7; 11 positions agree with TRBD2. The CDR3 totals 15 residues. Per germline, CDR1 SGHTA and CDR2 FQGNSA. After removal of 3 bases from V and 9 bases from J, the junction contained 10 bases not matched to a gene.

J is TRBJ1-1 and V is TRBV10-3; 7 bases map to TRBD1. The V gene's germline CDR1 is ENHRY and CDR2 SYGVKD. The CDR3 extends over 18 amino acids. The V segment lost 2 bases and the J segment 5 bases; nucleotides outside the gene matches: 17. The CDR3 here is CAISEANRGTAESTEAFF. The CDR3 DNA follows: TGTGCCATCAGTGAGGCGAATAGAGGGACAGCTGAAAGTACTGAAGCTTTCTTT.

This chain joins TRBV6-2 or TRBV6-3 and TRBJ1-1; a weak D match, TRBD1 (5 bases). The CDR3 runs 13 residues. The germline V gene has CDR1 MNHEY and CDR2 SVGEGT. The V and J ends lost 0 bases and 7 bases respectively, with 9 bases between them. CDR3 nucleotides: TGTGCCAGCAGTTACTCGCAGGGCCTTGAAGCTTTCTTT. Amino acid sequence: CASSYSQGLEAFF.

The chain links TRBV7-2 to TRBJ2-4; TRBD2 is a possible D gene (7 bases). Germline CDR1 and CDR2: SGHTA and FQGNSA. The CDR3 covers 16 residues. Trimming shortened V by 1 base and J by 5 bases, and 15 bases separated the two germline ends. CDR3 loop: CASSLVGGAQENIQYF. In DNA form, the CDR3 reads TGTGCCAGCAGCTTAGTTGGGGGGGCGCAGGAAAACATTCAGTACTTC.

In this sample, this clone turned up a few times. The same CDR3 can be traced to other DNA sequences in this sample. CDR3: CASSLPSGRGEQYF. The CDR3 DNA reads TGTGCCAGCAGTCTCCCTAGCGGGAGGGGCGAGCAGTACTTC. The genes are TRBV28 and TRBJ2-7; 12 bases fit TRBD2. The V gene end was trimmed by 5 bases and the J gene end by 6 bases; junction bases not matched to a gene: 5. CDR3 size: 14 residues. Germline V gene lookup returns CDR1 MDHEN and CDR2 SYDVKM.

The rearrangement links TRBV28 to TRBJ1-1; perhaps TRBD1 as D (6 bases). V lost 4 bases and J 5 bases, leaving 14 bases between the germline ends. The CDR3 has 14 residues. Germline CDR1 is MDHEN and CDR2 is SYDVKM. CDR3: CASSSGGLRTEAFF. The DNA for the CDR3 is TGTGCCAGCAGTTCCGGGGGGCTCCGGACTGAAGCTTTCTTT.

In this sample, this clone turned up once. The CDR3 spells CASSVGSHGNTQYF. The CDR3 DNA reads as TGTGCCAGCAGCGTAGGATCGCACGGGAATACGCAGTATTTT. The chain joins TRBV9 to TRBJ2-3, with a weak D call TRBD2 (5 bases). Germline loops: CDR1 SGDLS, CDR2 YYNGEE. Trimming stripped 0 bases from V and 7 bases from J, with 12 bases between. The CDR3 is made up of 14 amino acids.

The CDR3 DNA is TGTGCCAGCAGCAGGACAGGGGTCAACTATGGCTACACCTTC. Its protein is CASSRTGVNYGYTF. The chain is built from TRBV7-9 and TRBJ1-2; 9 nucleotides line up with TRBD1. After removal of 5 bases from V and 2 bases from J, the junction contained 3 bases not matched to a gene. This CDR3 comprises 14 residues. Germline CDR1 SEHNR, CDR2 FQNEAQ (reference sequence).

This sequence joins TRBV9 and TRBJ1-5; TRBD1 agrees at 9 bases. The CDR3 is 15 residues long. Unmatched junction bases numbered 4, after V lost 3 bases and J lost 3 bases. Germline CDR1 and CDR2: SGDLS and YYNGEE. CDR3: CASSAGTGTNQPQHF. For the CDR3, the DNA is TGTGCCAGCAGCGCTGGGACAGGGACCAATCAGCCCCAGCATTTT. Full variable domain (rest looked up from reference TRBV9 and TRBJ1-5): DSGVTQTPKHLITATGQRVTLRCSPRSGDLSVYWYQQSLDQGLQFLIQYYNGEERAKGNILERFSAQQFPDLHSELNLSSLELGDSALYFCASSAGTGTNQPQHFGDGTRLSIL.

The rearrangement joins TRBV12-5 to TRBJ2-1; D not resolved. Germline V gives CDR1 LGHNT, CDR2 FRNRAP. The CDR3 is made up of 13 amino acids. Trimming cost V 1 base and J 4 bases, with 5 bases left between them. The chain's CDR3 is CASGLETYNEQFF. The CDR3, as DNA: TGTGCTAGTGGTTTGGAAACTTACAATGAGCAGTTCTTC.

This clone was seen a few times. The chain carries TRBV7-2 and TRBJ2-3; D call uncertain. CDR1 is SGHTA, CDR2 FQGNSA, per germline. The CDR3 is 17 residues long. The V and J ends lost 1 base and 0 bases respectively, with 14 bases between them. DNA for the CDR3: TGTGCCAGCAGCTTAGGGCCCGCAGGCTTAAGCACAGATACGCAGTATTTT. This codes for CASSLGPAGLSTDTQYF.

The V call is TRBV7-8, the J call TRBJ1-5; tentatively, D is TRBD1 (5 bases). V lost 6 bases, J lost 3 bases, and 12 bases lay in between. Germline CDR1 and CDR2: SGHVS and FQNEAQ. CDR3 length equals 14 residues. The CDR3 region is CASSPDSHNQPQHF. CDR3 coding DNA: TGTGCCAGCAGTCCTGACAGTCACAATCAGCCCCAGCATTTT.

Concerning this clone: The junction does not match germline at one end; this may be a read error. The chain uses TRBV19 and TRBJ1-1; TRBD1 might be the D (5 bases). This CDR3 region has 15 residues. Germline values: CDR1 LNHDA, CDR2 SQIVND (reference sequence). CDR3 sequence (DNA): TGTGCCAGTAGTATTTGGGGCAGGGTGAACGCTGAAGCTTTCTTT. Its translation: CASSIWGRVNAEAFF.

The V call is TRBV7-2, the J call TRBJ1-5, with 7 bases that match TRBD1. V lost 2 bases to trimming and J lost 7 bases; unmatched junction nucleotides: 8. This CDR3 spans 15 amino acids. The germline gives CDR1 SGHTA, CDR2 FQGNSA. The CDR3: CASSLSGGLGQPQHF. In nucleotides, the CDR3 is TGTGCCAGCAGCTTATCAGGGGGGCTAGGACAGCCCCAGCATTTT.

The chain couples TRBV29-1 to TRBJ1-1, with D tentatively TRBD1 (6 bases). The V end was cut by 3 bases, the J end by 5 bases, with 10 bases between. Germline lookup yields CDR1 SQVTM and CDR2 ANQGSEA. CDR3 size: 12 residues. The DNA for the CDR3 is TGCAGCGTTGACCAGGGGATGACTGAAGCTTTCTTT. It specifies CSVDQGMTEAFF.

This clone has only one observation. The chain links TRBV5-6 to TRBJ2-3; possible D gene TRBD2, 7 bases. The V end lost 4 bases, the J end lost 12 bases, and 24 bases lay between the germline ends. The CDR3 sequence is 15 residues long. Germline V CDR1 and CDR2: SGHDT, YYEEEE. CDR3 residues: CASSPPGGGPRPQYF. The CDR3 bases are TGTGCCAGCAGCCCCCCGGGCGGGGGCCCGAGACCCCAGTATTTT.

The chain recombines TRBV6-1 with TRBJ1-2; 7 nucleotides agree with TRBD1. Trimming removed 2 bases from V and 0 bases from J; junction bases left unmatched: 3. The CDR3 has 15 residues. From germline, CDR1 is MNHNS and CDR2 SASEGT. CDR3 amino acids: CASSEWTGSNYGYTF. Here the CDR3 DNA reads TGTGCCAGCAGTGAATGGACAGGTTCTAACTATGGCTACACCTTC.

This chain connects TRBV3-1 (or the pseudogene TRBV3-2) to TRBJ1-6; D is unclear. CDR3 length equals 14 residues. From germline, CDR1 is LGHDT and CDR2 YNNKEL (reference sequence). V was pared by 6 bases and J by 8 bases, with 14 bases between. CDR3 sequence: CASRFKSRDSPLHF. DNA of the CDR3: TGTGCCAGCAGATTTAAGAGTAGAGATTCACCCCTCCACTTT.

The chain employs TRBV11-2 and TRBJ2-3; the match to TRBD2 covers 8 bases. The V gene's germline CDR1 is SGHAT and CDR2 FQNNGV. V lost 1 base, J lost 3 bases, and 9 bases stayed unmatched. The CDR3 totals 17 residues. The CDR3 spells CASSLVAGTRRTDTQYF. The CDR3 DNA reads TGTGCCAGCAGCTTAGTCGCCGGGACTAGGAGGACAGATACGCAGTATTTT.

The V and J genes are TRBV7-8 and TRBJ1-6; weak D call: TRBD1 (6 bases). The CDR3 length is 16 residues. Deletions cut 1 base from V and 5 bases from J, with 12 bases between. Germline V lookup: CDR1 SGHVS, CDR2 FQNEAQ. CDR3 DNA sequence: TGTGCCAGCAGCTTAGGCGGACAGAGAAATAATTCACCCCTCCACTTT. Translating it yields CASSLGGQRNNSPLHF.

The chain links TRBV10-3 to TRBJ1-2; no clear D gene. Per the germline V gene, CDR1 is ENHRY and CDR2 is SYGVKD. This CDR3 spans 12 amino acids. V lost 2 bases and J lost 4, with 5 bases in between. CDR3 residues: CAISENSYGYTF. CDR3 nucleotide sequence: TGTGCCATCAGTGAGAACAGCTATGGCTACACCTTC.

A few counts support this clone. This chain uses TRBV6-2 or TRBV6-3 with TRBJ2-3; a weak D match, TRBD2 (6 bases). Germline CDR1 is MNHEY and CDR2 is SVGEGT. The CDR3 totals 13 residues. With 6 bases removed from V and 2 bases from J, the gap between germline ends came to 9 bases. The CDR3 coding sequence is TGTGCCAGCAGCCGGGACTTCACAGATACGCAGTATTTT. Amino acid sequence: CASSRDFTDTQYF.

The chain employs TRBV28 and TRBJ2-2, with 8 nucleotides matching TRBD1. The V and J ends lost 4 bases and 1 base, in that order; junction bases with no gene match: 5. Germline V gene lookup returns CDR1 MDHEN and CDR2 SYDVKM. The CDR3 totals 16 residues. CDR3 in amino acids: CASSSPGTGNTGELFF. The CDR3 DNA reads as TGTGCCAGCAGTTCCCCCGGGACAGGGAACACCGGGGAGCTGTTTTTT.

The chain links TRBV6-6 to TRBJ2-5; 12 positions match TRBD2. Germline CDR1 MNHNY, CDR2 SVGAGI (reference sequence). V shed 7 bases, J shed 5 bases, and the junction held 8 bases outside the gene matches. CDR3 length: 15 amino acids. The CDR3 is CASTLTSGRRETQYF. The CDR3 DNA reads TGTGCCAGCACCCTGACTAGCGGGAGACGGGAGACCCAGTACTTC.

This clone was seen more than once but under ten times. This chain joins TRBV4-1 and TRBJ2-5; 9 nucleotides match TRBD2. The CDR3 runs 21 residues. Unmatched junction bases numbered 18, after V lost 1 base and J lost 0 bases. Looked up from germline, CDR1 is MGHRA and CDR2 is YSYEKL. The CDR3 here is CASSQGREGLAGSTYQETQYF. In DNA form, the CDR3 reads TGCGCCAGCAGCCAAGGTCGGGAAGGGCTAGCGGGGTCGACGTACCAAGAGACCCAGTACTTC.